A selection of T cell receptor beta chains follows, all from one sample in a study of T cell repertoires in cytomegalovirus infection. From the reads, TCRdb called clonotypes with MiXCR, one entry per CDR3 protein. The table has 150,000 to 200,000 distinct CDR3 sequences, approximately 20% seen once. The sample was PBMCs. These receptors originate from a human donor in good health (CMV status not recorded). Some clones in this sample may be carry-over from other donors' samples. CDR3s include the opening cysteine and the closing phenylalanine or tryptophan. Each record gives: V gene, clone size, J gene, D gene, CDR3 protein, CDR3 DNA. The D gene is left open where the match is weak. Clone sizes are given selectively: once, few, many, or a class where the clone is expanded.

TRBV7-3	many	TRBJ1-2	NA	CASSASNGNYGYTF	TGTGCCAGCAGCGCGTCGAACGGGAACTATGGCTACACCTTC
TRBV6-1	NA	TRBJ1-5	TRBD1	CAITTGGYSNQPQHF	TGTGCCATCACGACAGGGGGATATAGCAATCAGCCCCAGCATTTT
TRBV28	few	TRBJ1-3	NA	CASRAGNTIYF	TGTGCTAGCAGGGCTGGAAACACCATATATTTT
TRBV27	NA	TRBJ2-1	NA	CASSLGAWYEQFF	TGTGCCAGCAGTTTAGGCGCGTGGTATGAGCAGTTCTTC
TRBV5-5	NA	TRBJ2-1	NA	CASSFQGNTYNEQFF	TGTGCCAGCAGCTTCCAGGGTAACACCTACAATGAGCAGTTCTTC
TRBV28	few	TRBJ1-1	TRBD1	CASSRDRVVTEAFF	TGTGCCAGCAGCCGGGACAGGGTCGTCACTGAAGCTTTCTTT
TRBV28	few	TRBJ1-3	NA	CASNRDTGNTIYF	TGTGCCAGCAACAGGGACACTGGAAACACCATATATTTT
TRBV5-1	NA	TRBJ2-1	NA	CASSLDNFRRKEQFF	TGCGCCAGCAGCTTGGACAATTTCCGACGAAAGGAGCAGTTCTTC
TRBV19	NA	TRBJ2-1	NA	CASSIGLGSYNEQFF	TGTGCCAGTAGTATAGGGTTAGGGTCCTACAATGAGCAGTTCTTC
TRBV20-1	NA	TRBJ2-3	NA	CSARAPKGQRHTDTQYF	TGCAGTGCTAGAGCCCCCAAAGGCCAGCGGCACACAGATACGCAGTATTTT
TRBV6-2/TRBV6-3	NA	TRBJ1-5	NA	CASSYSKQPQHF	TGTGCCAGCAGTTACTCGAAACAGCCCCAGCATTTT
TRBV7-6	NA	TRBJ2-1	TRBD2	CASSFRGHFLAGVTNEQFF	TGTGCCAGCAGCTTTAGGGGACACTTCCTAGCGGGAGTGACTAATGAGCAGTTCTTC
TRBV27	few	TRBJ1-4	NA	CASSLRAATNEKLFF	TGTGCCAGCAGTTTAAGGGCAGCAACTAATGAAAAACTGTTTTTT
TRBV14	many	TRBJ2-3	NA	CASSLSTGYTQYF	TGTGCCAGCAGCCTCTCCACGGGGTATACGCAGTATTTT
TRBV6-5	NA	TRBJ1-5	NA	CASGTGTQPQHF	TGTGCCAGCGGAACAGGGACCCAGCCCCAGCATTTT
TRBV28	many	TRBJ2-4	TRBD1	CASRGQGDKNIQYF	TGTGCCAGCAGAGGACAGGGCGACAAAAACATTCAGTACTTC
TRBV7-3	many	TRBJ1-1	NA	CASSIGTGTQNTEAFF	TGTGCCAGCAGCATCGGGACGGGAACCCAGAACACTGAAGCTTTCTTT
TRBV7-6	many	TRBJ1-5	NA	CASSLGYQGEPQHF	TGTGCCAGCAGCTTAGGATATCAGGGCGAGCCCCAGCATTTT
TRBV19	NA	TRBJ2-7	NA	CASSTALTYEQYF	TGTGCCAGTAGTACGGCTCTAACCTACGAGCAGTACTTC
TRBV11-2	many	TRBJ2-3	TRBD2	CASSSPGGTSGGATDTQYF	TGTGCCAGCAGCTCACCTGGGGGGACTAGCGGGGGGGCCACAGATACGCAGTATTTT
TRBV6-2/TRBV6-3	few	TRBJ1-5	NA	CASSPIQDSRINQPQHF	TGTGCCAGCAGTCCTATTCAAGACAGCCGCATAAATCAGCCCCAGCATTTT
TRBV19	few	TRBJ2-3	TRBD2	CASSRTSVRGGTDTQYF	TGTGCCAGTAGCCGGACTAGCGTCAGAGGGGGCACAGATACGCAGTATTTT
TRBV12-3/TRBV12-4	many	TRBJ1-6	TRBD1	CASSLQGQGKSPLHF	TGTGCCAGCAGTTTGCAGGGACAGGGTAAATCACCCCTCCACTTT
TRBV29-1	NA	TRBJ1-2	NA	CSVPLPPQTGQGGYTF	TGCAGCGTTCCCCTCCCCCCCCAAACAGGGCAGGGTGGCTACACCTTC
TRBV11-3	many	TRBJ2-1	NA	CASSQPGPARNEQFF	TGTGCCAGCAGCCAACCGGGACCAGCCCGCAATGAGCAGTTCTTC
TRBV11-3	many	TRBJ2-3	NA	CASSPGGTDTQYF	TGTGCCAGCAGCCCAGGTGGCACAGATACGCAGTATTTT
TRBV12-3/TRBV12-4	many	TRBJ1-5	TRBD1	CASSPSNRGNSNQPQHF	TGTGCCAGCAGTCCGAGTAACAGGGGCAATAGCAATCAGCCCCAGCATTTT
TRBV7-2	few	TRBJ2-7	TRBD1	CASSQQGAVSYEQYF	TGTGCCAGCAGCCAGCAGGGGGCGGTATCCTACGAGCAGTACTTC
TRBV19	few	TRBJ2-1	TRBD2	CASSPSLAGNNEQFF	TGTGCCAGTAGTCCTAGCCTAGCGGGAAACAATGAGCAGTTCTTC
TRBV7-2	NA	TRBJ2-5	NA	CASSLLVGVRETQYF	TGTGCCAGCAGCTTACTAGTAGGGGTCCGAGAGACCCAGTACTTC
TRBV7-3	NA	TRBJ2-3	TRBD2	CASSSLGGTGYTQYF	TGTGCCAGCAGCTCGCTGGGAGGGACCGGGTATACGCAGTATTTT
TRBV12-3/TRBV12-4	many	TRBJ2-1	TRBD2	CASTLTSGGSNEQFF	TGTGCCAGCACTCTGACTAGCGGAGGCTCCAATGAGCAGTTCTTC
TRBV7-3	many	TRBJ2-3	NA	CASSLGPWMDTQYF	TGTGCCAGCAGCTTGGGGCCATGGATGGATACGCAGTATTTT
TRBV12-3/TRBV12-4	many	TRBJ2-1	NA	CASTRGGKSDEQFF	TGTGCCAGCACTCGCGGCGGGAAATCGGATGAGCAGTTCTTC
TRBV5-4	few	TRBJ2-7	NA	CASSLPGKTYEQYF	TGTGCCAGCAGCTTGCCGGGTAAAACCTACGAGCAGTACTTC
TRBV7-9	NA	TRBJ1-1	NA	CASSSRELGAFF	TGTGCCAGCAGCTCTAGGGAGTTGGGAGCTTTCTTT
TRBV7-6	NA	TRBJ2-3	NA	CASSPSYTQYF	TGTGCCAGCAGCCCAAGCTATACGCAGTATTTT
TRBV27	many	TRBJ1-1	NA	CASSRKPPQNTEAFF	TGTGCCAGCAGCCGAAAACCACCCCAGAACACTGAAGCTTTCTTT
TRBV27	NA	TRBJ1-2	NA	CASSYLAGALLF	TGTGCCAGCAGTTATCTTGCAGGGGCGCTCCTATTC
TRBV19	NA	TRBJ1-2	TRBD1	CASSILFSGQGSGYTF	TGTGCCAGTAGTATATTGTTTTCGGGACAGGGGTCCGGCTACACCTTC